This T cell receptor (beta chain) was identified in a study of metastatic and nonmetastatic thyroid tumors. About the research overall: Patients with malignant and benign thyroid disease provided blood and tumor or nodule tissue, whose repertoires were compared. General study points: Malignant thyroid tumors reportedly exceeded benign nodules significantly in TCR beta diversity, with the difference appearing in blood and tumor.

Thyroid surgery was preceded by no treatment in any patient. As processed by the authors: Between-group CDR3 differences, defined by clinicopathological status, yielded a distant-metastasis classifier for papillary thyroid cancer. TCRdb re-called the PCR reads via MiXCR. The V and J calls were determined by TCRdb, not by the authors. The sample has tens of thousands of clones; around an eighth are singletons. In its sample, this clone was seen many times. What it binds is not known. The sample taken for sequencing was blood. This receptor was obtained from a male donor with papillary thyroid cancer or a benign thyroid nodule (not recorded which). Some clones in this sample may be carry-over from other donors' samples.

The CDR3 sequence is CASSGTVPYEQYF. In DNA form, the CDR3 reads TGTGCCAGCAGTGGGACAGTCCCCTACGAGCAGTACTTC. The chain carries TRBV12-3 or TRBV12-4 and TRBJ2-7; 7 bases are a match to TRBD1. The CDR3 sequence is 13 residues long. V lost 5 bases and J lost 2; bases outside the gene matches: 3.